Each of the 13 T cell receptor beta chains below was sequenced from the same sample in a study of OX40 agonist ivuxolimab in advanced cancers. Sequencing was performed with immunoSEQ multiplex PCR; in TCRdb, only in-frame clones are kept and a portion is missing. The table includes 70,000 to 95,000 clones, around 80% detected once. Sequenced here: CD4+ or CD8+ T cells sorted from blood, sampled in a trial of the OX40 agonist ivuxolimab. Receptors originate from an adult with an advanced solid tumor such as melanoma, head and neck, liver or kidney cancer.

The V call is TRBV28, the J call TRBJ1-2; 8 bases agree with TRBD1. CDR3 length: 16 residues. Germline CDR1 is MDHEN and CDR2 is SYDVKM. The ends lost 1 base at V and 6 bases at J; junction bases unmatched: 10. The CDR3, as DNA: TGTGCCAGCAGTTTATTAGCCCGGACAGGGACCCATGGCTACACCTTC. This codes for CASSLLARTGTHGYTF.

The V gene is TRBV7-6, the J gene TRBJ1-1, with D possibly being TRBD1 (6 bases). V lost 4 bases and J 0 bases, leaving 15 bases between the germline ends. This CDR3 comprises 16 residues. Per the germline V gene, CDR1 is SGHVS and CDR2 is FNYEAQ. For the CDR3, the DNA is TGTGCCAGCAGCTCAGAAACAGGGACTTTGAACACTGAAGCTTTCTTT. This sequence encodes CASSSETGTLNTEAFF.

V is TRBV28 and J is TRBJ1-5; weak D call: TRBD1 (6 bases). This CDR3 comprises 14 residues. The germline V and J ends were trimmed by 5 bases and 4 bases, with 12 bases remaining between them. Per the germline V gene, CDR1 is MDHEN and CDR2 is SYDVKM. The CDR3 DNA sequence: TGTGCCAGCAGTGGACAGAACGTAAATCAGCCCCAGCATTTT. It codes for CASSGQNVNQPQHF.

The chain combines TRBV18 with TRBJ2-5; no definite D call. The germline V gene has CDR1 KGHSH and CDR2 LQKENI. V shed 2 bases and J shed 2 bases, with 6 bases lying between them. The length of the CDR3 is 13 residues. The chain's CDR3 is CASSPVGQETQYF. DNA of the CDR3: TGTGCCAGCTCACCAGTAGGGCAAGAGACCCAGTACTTC.

This clone was observed a few times. The rearrangement joins TRBV2 to TRBJ1-6, with 7 nucleotides matching TRBD1. Trimming cost V 6 bases and J 7 bases; bases outside gene matches: 6. The CDR3 is made up of 14 amino acids. Per germline, CDR1 SNHLY and CDR2 FYNNEI. The DNA of the CDR3 is TGTGCCAGCAGCGTAGGGACAGCCAATTCACCCCTCCACTTT. Amino acids: CASSVGTANSPLHF. The full variable domain, completed using reference TRBV2 and TRBJ1-6, is EPEVTQTPSHQVTQMGQEVILRCVPISNHLYFYWYRQILGQKVEFLVSFYNNEISEKSEIFDDQFSVERPDGSNFTLKIRSTKLEDSAMYFCASSVGTANSPLHFGNGTRLTVT.

This clone turned up a few times. This chain joins TRBV2 and TRBJ1-5; D is perhaps TRBD1 (5 bases). The V gene's germline CDR1 is SNHLY and CDR2 FYNNEI. V lost 6 bases and J 6 bases, leaving 12 bases between the germline ends. This CDR3 is built from 13 residues. CDR3 protein: CASRVGGSQPQHF. The CDR3, as DNA: TGTGCCAGCAGGGTCGGGGGATCTCAGCCCCAGCATTTT.

The V and J genes are TRBV6-4 and TRBJ2-3; TRBD2 might be the D (6 bases). This CDR3 contains 15 residues. Deletions cut 6 bases from V and 2 bases from J, with 15 bases between. Germline loops: CDR1 MRHNA, CDR2 SNTAGT. This chain's CDR3 is CASSSDGRSTDTQYF. In DNA form, the CDR3 reads TGTGCCAGCAGCTCCGACGGGAGATCCACAGATACGCAGTATTTT.

This sequence joins TRBV7-3 and TRBJ2-2; tentatively, D is TRBD1 or TRBD2 (5 bases each). CDR1 is SGHTA and CDR2 is FQGTGA in the germline V gene. With 4 bases removed from V and 0 bases from J, the gap between germline ends came to 12 bases. This CDR3 has 16 residues. The CDR3 sequence is CASSSVTAANTGELFF. CDR3 in DNA: TGTGCCAGCAGCTCAGTGACAGCGGCGAACACCGGGGAGCTGTTTTTT. Full variable domain (rest looked up from reference TRBV7-3 and TRBJ2-2): GAGVSQTPSNKVTEKGKYVELRCDPISGHTALYWYRQSLGQGPEFLIYFQGTGAADDSGLPNDRFFAVRPEGSVSTLKIQRTERGDSAVYLCASSSVTAANTGELFFGEGSRLTVL.

The CDR3 protein is CASSQEDSSAGRGGYTF. The CDR3 DNA reads TGTGCCAGCAGCCAAGAAGACAGCTCCGCGGGGAGGGGAGGCTACACCTTC. The chain employs TRBV4-2 and TRBJ1-2; tentatively, D is TRBD1 (5 bases). Trimming left V 0 bases short and J 8 bases short, with 22 bases between. Looked up from germline, CDR1 is LGHNA and CDR2 is YNFKEQ. The CDR3 is made up of 17 amino acids.

V and J are TRBV27 and TRBJ1-2; weak D call: TRBD1 (5 bases). Germline V gene sequence: CDR1 MNHEY, CDR2 SMNVEV (reference sequence). Trimming took off 1 base at V and 0 bases at J, with 18 bases between the two ends. This CDR3 has 18 residues. The CDR3 reads CASSLFAGSGFTNYGYTF. CDR3 coding DNA: TGTGCCAGCAGTTTATTCGCGGGATCAGGGTTCACTAACTATGGCTACACCTTC.

V gene TRBV6-5 combines with J gene TRBJ1-6; 7 bases align to TRBD1. Germline CDR1 MNHEY, CDR2 SVGAGI. With 2 bases clipped from V and 9 bases from J, the junction kept 7 bases outside the gene matches. The CDR3 is 15 residues long. CDR3: CASSYPRTGGSPLHF. CDR3 DNA: TGTGCCAGCAGTTACCCCCGGACAGGAGGTTCACCCCTCCACTTT.

This clone has a handful of counts. The gene calls are TRBV25-1 and TRBJ1-6, with 7 bases matching TRBD1. The CDR3 is made up of 16 amino acids. The germline gives CDR1 MGHDK, CDR2 SYGVNS. The trim removed 6 bases at V and 7 bases at J, leaving 12 bases unmatched. CDR3 DNA: TGTGCCAGCAGCACGACAGGGTTTGGAAACAATTCACCCCTCCACTTT. It yields the protein CASSTTGFGNNSPLHF. Variable domain in full (rest from reference TRBV25-1 and TRBJ1-6): EADIYQTPRYLVIGTGKKITLECSQTMGHDKMYWYQQDPGMELHLIHYSYGVNSTEKGDLSSESTVSRIRTEHFPLTLESARPSHTSQYLCASSTTGFGNNSPLHFGNGTRLTVT.

The chain links TRBV6-1 to TRBJ1-5; D gene uncertain. The V end lost 8 bases, the J end lost 9 bases, and 17 bases lay between the germline ends. Germline V gene lookup returns CDR1 MNHNS and CDR2 SASEGT. The CDR3 sequence is 13 residues long. The CDR3 DNA sequence: TGTGCCAGCGAGGCAGACGAGAGATTGCCCCAGCATTTT. Encoded protein: CASEADERLPQHF.